Given below is one T cell receptor (beta chain) in context. No antigen is known for it. No base qualities exist here, and no much larger clone lies one base off it. Participants in the prospective study were aged about 18 to 89 years, lived in 20 to 30 United States geographic areas, and enrolled through a virtual design. In the prospective study, participants were assigned to cohorts based on the clinical history participants reported in a screening survey and a study questionnaire. ImmuneRACE Cohort 3 recovered participants were defined by two consecutive negative NP/OP PCR tests, healthcare professional clearance, or symptom resolution. Mobile phlebotomists in the prospective study collected whole blood, serum and a nasopharyngeal or oropharyngeal swab from every participant. Prospective study participants could optionally give additional blood draws and questionnaires over a roughly 2-month period. Prospective study blood samples were shipped either frozen or at room temperature before DNA extraction.

These data come from a study of blood T cell repertoires in COVID-19 (TCRdb year 2020). Describing the broader study: The collaborator samples originated in the United States, Italy and Spain and spanned the acute and convalescent phases of COVID-19. Nearly every sample came with metadata listing a de-identified subject ID, COVID-19 status, age in years and sex. The material from the prospective study consisted of cDNA or gDNA derived from T cells, B-cell-depleted T cells, or PBMCs. A freely available public database, intended as a resource for researchers studying the immune response to SARS-CoV-2, is where the repertoires were released. The dataset comprised deeply sampled blood TCRbeta repertoires from subjects exposed to, actively infected with, or recovered from COVID-19. Where available, HLA class I and class II types were obtained from metadata supplied by the sample provider rather than from assay-based typing. The samples were drawn from the first 160 participants of the ongoing ImmuneRACE study and from over a thousand subjects provided by 6 global collaborators. General conclusions and limits of the study: The amount of clinical and demographic metadata varied by source and participant and was provided uncurated.

TCRbeta CDR3 regions were amplified from genomic DNA by means of the immunoSEQ Assay, a bias-controlled multiplex PCR. From the authors' description of their analysis: Nucleated cell counts per sample were estimated from amplification of reference gene primers within the assay. To quantify the absolute abundance of each unique TCRbeta CDR3 rearrangement, sequence reads were collapsed and filtered. For each sample, productive Simpson clonality was calculated as the square root of Simpson's diversity index across productive rearrangements. TCRdb's version of the immuneACCESS table is confined to in-frame rearrangements and falls short of the full clone set. An unresolved V gene accounts for under half of the shortfall where checked; the remainder is of unknown origin. The V and J calls and clone size were taken over from that table, and D and trimming were inferred from the DNA. The sample contains fewer than 450,000 clones, roughly 87% of them found a single time. More than 1% of the sample comes from the top ten.

V is clipped by 4 bases and J by 0 bases, and the sequence between their germline boundaries is 18 bases long. The CDR3 spans 16 residues, from the cysteine through the phenylalanine. Only the CDR3 part of the read is kept: 48 bases, read in frame from the first base. The germline V gene specifies SQVTM as CDR1 and ANQGSEA as CDR2. The sample was PBMCs or T cells enriched from blood (not recorded which). The rearranged segments are TRBV29-1 and TRBJ1-1, with the D segment identity uncertain. The TCR originated in a woman aged 30 to 39 who had recovered from COVID-19. The sequence in DNA is TGCAGCGTTGCTTCTCTACAGTTGGGCATGAACACTGAAGCTTTCTTT. This sequence encodes CSVASLQLGMNTEAFF. With the rest looked up from the reference TRBV29-1 and TRBJ1-1 genes rather than sequenced, the full variable domain is SAVISQKPSRDICQRGTSLTIQCQVDSQVTMMFWYRQQPGQSLTLIATANQGSEATYESGFVIDKFPISRPNLTFSTLTVSNMSPEDSSIYLCSVASLQLGMNTEAFFGQGTRLTVV.